This TCR beta chain comes out of a study of regulatory T cells in long-lasting Graves disease. This clonotype showed up just a few times. Time point denoted: newly diagnosed GD, antithyroid drugs for less than 3 months. Extracted PBMC RNA gave rise to the TCR library. Combining iRepertoire HTBI primers with Arm-PCR of CDR3 regions, the authors built TCR beta libraries. MiXCR was run by TCRdb on the multiplex PCR reads, yielding one entry per CDR3 protein. This table has a few hundred thousand distinct CDR3 sequences, about 14% appearing once. V lost 4 bases, J lost 5 bases, and 14 bases stayed unmatched. Germline V gives CDR1 SEHNR, CDR2 FQNEAQ (reference sequence). The CDR3 totals 17 residues. These data were likewise used in another study, on T cells in Graves' hyperthyroidism and ophthalmopathy. Per that study: Patients with uncontrolled infections, other autoimmune diseases, pregnancy or lactation were excluded. TCR CDR3 regions were first amplified by RT-PCR with HTBI primers.

The specimen comprised peripheral blood mononuclear cells (PBMCs), sampled at new diagnosis, from a patient treated with antithyroid drugs. The chain uses TRBV7-9 and TRBJ2-1, with 7 nucleotides matching TRBD2. This receptor was identified in a woman aged 45-65 years with Graves disease. CDR3: CASSYRGDERGNNEQFF. Written as DNA, the CDR3 is TGTGCCAGCAGCTACCGGGGGGACGAGCGAGGGAACAATGAGCAGTTCTTC.